Following are 17 T cell receptor beta chains from one sample sequenced in a study of Ad26.COV2.S vaccination and SARS-CoV-2 variants. Indicated treatment: roughly 20 received Ad26.COV2.S at low or high dose, single or two shots; several received placebo; per-sample allocation not given. Each sample was drawn 63 days after the first injection (of vaccine or placebo). Using immunoSEQ multiplex PCR, the repertoire was profiled, and TCRdb retains in-frame clones only, with some absent. The sample contains just under 250,000 clones, more than 75% of which appear only once. The specimen was peripheral blood, collected in a trial of Ad26.COV2.S vaccine versus placebo. These receptors came from a person between 18 and 65 years old who received the Ad26.COV2.S COVID-19 vaccine or a placebo.

The rearrangement uses TRBV30 and TRBJ2-3; maybe TRBD2 (5 bases). Trimming stripped 5 bases from V and 2 bases from J, with 11 bases between. The CDR3 has 13 residues. Germline CDR1 is GTSNPN and CDR2 is SVGIG (reference sequence). The CDR3 loop is CAWGSALTDTQYF. In DNA, the CDR3 is TGTGCCTGGGGTAGCGCCCTCACAGATACGCAGTATTTT.

The rearrangement joins TRBV5-1 to TRBJ2-2; 9 bases map to TRBD2. V trimming: 0 bases; J trimming: 0 bases; junction bases outside the gene matches: 3. CDR1 is SGHRS and CDR2 is YFSETQ in the germline V gene. The CDR3 consists of 17 residues. The CDR3 region is CASSLGSSGTNTGELFF. In DNA, the CDR3 is TGCGCCAGCAGCTTGGGTTCTAGCGGGACGAACACCGGGGAGCTGTTTTTT.

This chain joins TRBV5-6 and TRBJ1-5, with a weak D call TRBD1 (6 bases). This CDR3 contains 13 residues. The V gene lost 0 bases and the J gene lost 9 bases, with 10 bases spanning the gap. CDR1 is SGHDT, CDR2 YYEEEE, per germline. This chain's CDR3 is CASSLEGQWPQHF. The CDR3 DNA is TGTGCCAGCAGCTTGGAGGGACAATGGCCCCAGCATTTT.

This sequence joins TRBV6-2 or TRBV6-3 and TRBJ2-5, with TRBD1 matching over 7 bases. Germline V lookup: CDR1 MNHEY, CDR2 SVGEGT. This CDR3 is 14 amino acids long. Losses at the gene ends were 6 bases for V and 4 bases for J; bases not matched to a gene: 8. For the CDR3, the DNA is TGTGCCAGCAGCCAAGACAGGGTCGGAGAGACCCAGTACTTC. Its translation is CASSQDRVGETQYF.

This clone was seen a handful of times. This sequence joins TRBV11-3 and TRBJ2-2; no definite D call. CDR1 and CDR2 (germline): SGHNT, YENEEA. The V end lost 6 bases, the J end lost 5 bases, and 10 bases lay between the germline ends. The CDR3 has 13 amino acids. The CDR3 DNA follows: TGTGCCAGCAGAAACCCTGAGACCGGGGAGCTGTTTTTT. Residues: CASRNPETGELFF.

The chain is built from TRBV3-1 (or the pseudogene TRBV3-2) and TRBJ2-7, with D tentatively TRBD2 (6 bases). CDR1 is LGHDT and CDR2 is YNNKEL in the germline V gene (reference sequence). This CDR3 contains 13 residues. The germline V and J ends were trimmed by 4 bases and 7 bases, with 14 bases remaining between them. The CDR3 nucleotides read TGTGCCAGCAGCCCCGGCCCAGCGGGTGAGCAGTACTTC. This translates into CASSPGPAGEQYF.

The J gene is TRBJ1-1, the V gene TRBV10-3; 8 nucleotides line up with TRBD1. The germline gives CDR1 ENHRY, CDR2 SYGVKD. V lost 6 bases, J lost 4 bases, and 7 bases stayed unmatched. This CDR3 is 14 amino acids long. The DNA of the CDR3 is TGTGCCATCAGCTTCCAGGGGGCGGGCACTGAAGCTTTCTTT. The encoded protein is CAISFQGAGTEAFF.

This clone was observed a single time. The sample carries other DNA sequences with the same CDR3. The chain has TRBV2 and TRBJ2-1; D remains ambiguous. This CDR3 has 11 amino acids. Trimming removed 3 bases from V and 5 bases from J, with 2 bases in between. The germline gives CDR1 SNHLY, CDR2 FYNNEI. CDR3 bases: TGTGCCAGCAGTGAGGACAATGAGCAGTTCTTC. It encodes CASSEDNEQFF.

The genes are TRBV11-3 and TRBJ2-5; 8 bases agree with TRBD2. The CDR3 consists of 14 residues. Germline V gene lookup returns CDR1 SGHNT and CDR2 YENEEA. V was clipped by 4 bases and J by 4 bases; unmatched bases: 5. CDR3 DNA: TGTGCCAGCAGCTCGACTAGCGACGGAGAGACCCAGTACTTC. This gives the protein CASSSTSDGETQYF.

J is TRBJ1-5 and V is TRBV19; 9 nucleotides align to TRBD1. V was pared by 4 bases and J by 0 bases, with 7 bases of the junction left unmatched. CDR3 length: 17 residues. In germline, CDR1 is LNHDA, CDR2 SQIVND (reference sequence). CDR3 coding DNA: TGTGCCAGTAGTACGACCGGGACAGGGTATAGCAATCAGCCCCAGCATTTT. Translated, it gives CASSTTGTGYSNQPQHF.

Concerning this clone itself: This CDR3 is also generated by other DNA sequences in the sample. This chain uses TRBV7-2 with TRBJ2-7, with 12 bases identical to TRBD2. Trimming at V came to 1 base and at J to 2 bases, leaving 0 bases not matched to a gene. Per the germline V gene, CDR1 is SGHTA and CDR2 is FQGNSA. The CDR3 length is 15 residues. The CDR3 region has the DNA TGTGCCAGCAGCTTAGGACTAGCGGGAGCCTACGAGCAGTACTTC. Residues: CASSLGLAGAYEQYF.

This chain links TRBV3-1 (or the pseudogene TRBV3-2) with TRBJ1-2; weak D call: TRBD1 (5 bases). The V and J ends lost 1 base and 0 bases respectively, with 12 bases between them. Germline-derived CDR1 and CDR2 are LGHDT and YNNKEL (reference sequence). The CDR3 has 16 amino acids. CDR3 nucleotide sequence: TGTGCCAGCAGCCAAGGTGGCGGGACTTCTAACTATGGCTACACCTTC. Translation gives CASSQGGGTSNYGYTF.

This clone was detected only once. This chain uses TRBV18 with TRBJ2-7; D remains ambiguous. The length of the CDR3 is 14 residues. The germline gives CDR1 KGHSH, CDR2 LQKENI. Trimming removed 3 bases at V and 3 bases at J, with 12 bases between. The DNA for the CDR3 is TGTGCCAGCTCACCGGCAGCAGGCTTCTACGAGCAGTACTTC. Protein: CASSPAAGFYEQYF.

The gene calls are TRBV10-3 and TRBJ2-7, with 10 bases fitting TRBD2. Trimming took 11 bases from V and 2 from J; bases not matched to a gene: 12. The length of the CDR3 is 15 residues. Germline V lookup: CDR1 ENHRY, CDR2 SYGVKD. DNA of the CDR3: TGTGCCGCCCCCCAGGGGACTAGCGATCCCTACGAGCAGTACTTC. Amino acid sequence: CAAPQGTSDPYEQYF.

Concerning this clone: The same CDR3 can be traced to other DNA sequences in this sample. In nucleotides, the CDR3 is TGTGCCTGGAGCGTTGGACAGGGAGGTCAGCCCCAGCATTTT. It is translated as CAWSVGQGGQPQHF. This chain uses TRBV30 with TRBJ1-5, with 8 bases lining up with TRBD1. The CDR3 contains 14 residues. Germline lookup yields CDR1 GTSNPN and CDR2 SVGIG (reference sequence). J lost 6 bases, V lost 3 bases, and 7 bases had no gene match.

V is TRBV27 and J is TRBJ2-2; the match to TRBD2 covers 11 bases. The CDR3 runs to 16 residues. Germline V gives CDR1 MNHEY, CDR2 SMNVEV (reference sequence). V was pared by 5 bases and J by 4 bases, with 6 bases of the junction left unmatched. The CDR3 region is CASSTLAGGPTGELFF. The CDR3, as DNA: TGTGCCAGCAGTACCTTAGCGGGGGGGCCCACCGGGGAGCTGTTTTTT.

CDR3 loop: CASNGQLGNTIYF. In nucleotides, the CDR3 is TGTGCCAGCAACGGACAGTTAGGAAACACCATATATTTT. The chain couples TRBV6-5 to TRBJ1-3; D possibly corresponds to TRBD1 (6 bases). CDR1 is MNHEY, CDR2 SVGAGI, per germline. V lost 7 bases and J 4 bases, leaving 11 bases between the germline ends. The CDR3 sequence is 13 residues long.